Each of the 9 T cell receptor beta chains below was sequenced from the same sample in a study of T cell repertoires in cytomegalovirus infection. TCRdb re-derived calls from the reads in MiXCR, one entry per CDR3 protein. Altogether hundreds of thousands of distinct CDR3 sequences are present, roughly a third being singletons, with the ten largest covering more than 2.5%. Sequenced material: PBMCs. Source of these receptors: a human donor in good health (CMV status not recorded). Some clones in this sample may be carry-over from other donors' samples.

J is TRBJ2-7 and V is TRBV6-1, with D possibly matching TRBD1 (5 bases). Trimming shortened V by 5 bases and J by 9 bases, and 11 bases separated the two germline ends. Germline V CDR1 and CDR2: MNHNS, SASEGT. The CDR3 consists of 11 residues. CDR3 amino acids: CASSKGFGQYF. The CDR3 nucleotides read TGTGCCAGCAGTAAGGGGTTCGGGCAGTACTTC.

The chain couples TRBV7-3 to TRBJ2-3; 10 bases agree with TRBD1. Germline CDR1 is SGHTA and CDR2 is FQGTGA. Trimming cost V 5 bases and J 5 bases; bases outside gene matches: 7. The CDR3 covers 15 residues. The CDR3 is CASSPTGGRVDTQYF. DNA for the CDR3: TGTGCCAGCAGCCCGACAGGGGGCCGAGTAGATACGCAGTATTTT.

This clonotype was seen more than once but under ten times. This rearrangement joins TRBV25-1 to TRBJ2-7; 8 bases match TRBD1. J gave up 6 bases and V 6 bases, and 10 bases lay outside the gene matches. The germline V gene has CDR1 MGHDK and CDR2 SYGVNS. The CDR3 is made up of 14 amino acids. For the CDR3, the DNA is TGTGCCAGCAGGGGACAGGCGGCGGGGAGCGAGCAGTACTTC. This codes for CASRGQAAGSEQYF.

The chain recombines TRBV11-3 with TRBJ1-1, with TRBD1 identical over 8 bases. There are 13 residues in the CDR3. Germline-derived CDR1 and CDR2 are SGHNT and YENEEA. V lost 4 bases to trimming and J lost 9 bases; unmatched junction nucleotides: 7. The DNA of the CDR3 is TGTGCCAGCAGCTCCCAACAGGGGGGACAAGCTTTCTTT. It yields the protein CASSSQQGGQAFF. Full variable domain (outside the CDR3, taken from reference TRBV11-3 and TRBJ1-1): EAGVVQSPRYKIIEKKQPVAFWCNPISGHNTLYWYLQNLGQGPELLIRYENEEAVDDSQLPKDRFSAERLKGVDSTLKIQPAELGDSAVYLCASSSQQGGQAFFGQGTRLTVV.

CDR3 in amino acids: CASSESVSYNSPLHF. The CDR3 DNA reads as TGTGCCAGCAGTGAATCGGTCAGCTATAATTCACCCCTCCACTTT. The chain couples TRBV25-1 to TRBJ1-6, with no clear D. The germline V gene has CDR1 MGHDK and CDR2 SYGVNS. The CDR3 spans 15 residues. V lost 1 base, J lost 3 bases, and 7 bases lay in between.

V usage is TRBV28 and J usage is TRBJ1-1, with D perhaps TRBD1 (6 bases). This CDR3 spans 18 amino acids. Germline V gene lookup returns CDR1 MDHEN and CDR2 SYDVKM. V was trimmed by 6 bases and J by 0 bases, leaving 23 bases between them. DNA for the CDR3: TGTGCCAGCAGCCGCGGCGGCAGGGGTTTCACTATGAACACTGAAGCTTTCTTT. It encodes CASSRGGRGFTMNTEAFF.

This clonotype was picked up many times. V is TRBV7-8 and J is TRBJ1-5, with unresolved D. Looked up from germline, CDR1 is SGHVS and CDR2 is FQNEAQ. This CDR3 spans 16 amino acids. V dropped 6 bases and J dropped 5 bases, with 20 bases sitting between them. CDR3 residues: CASRDGMEASHQPQHF. The DNA of the CDR3 is TGTGCCAGCAGAGATGGAATGGAAGCCAGTCATCAGCCCCAGCATTTT.

This clonotype was detected only a few times. The chain uses TRBV7-3 and TRBJ2-7; D not certain. The CDR3 spans 15 residues. Germline values: CDR1 SGHTA, CDR2 FQGTGA. Trimming removed 5 bases at V and 0 bases at J, with 14 bases between. DNA of the CDR3: TGTGCCAGCAGCGTCCAGTTTGGGTCCTCCTACGAGCAGTACTTC. This translates into CASSVQFGSSYEQYF.

CDR3 protein: CASSLRGLGTQYF. CDR3 coding DNA: TGTGCCAGCAGTCTCAGGGGGTTGGGGACCCAGTACTTC. The chain combines TRBV28 with TRBJ2-5; 7 bases fit TRBD1. The V segment lost 5 bases and the J segment 7 bases; nucleotides outside the gene matches: 7. The CDR3 has 13 residues. Germline CDR1 and CDR2: MDHEN and SYDVKM.